These 21 T cell receptor beta chains were all obtained from the same sample, sequenced in a study of spatial heterogeneity in lung cancer. Whole-study findings and limits: For expanded intratumoral alpha and beta TCRs, counts tracked tumor mutation counts.

Antigen specificity for these receptors is unknown. Indicated time point: sample taken at primary tumor resection. MiXCR, applied by TCRdb to the 5' RACE reads, yields one record per CDR3 protein. The repertoire holds just over 8,000 distinct CDR3 sequences, with around 10% as singletons. The input for sequencing was lung tumor tissue, taken at surgery. The receptors were sampled from a male donor with early-stage non-small cell lung cancer.

The V call is TRBV2, the J call TRBJ2-3; tentative D call: TRBD2 (6 bases). V was shortened by 9 bases and J by 0 bases, with 13 bases between the two germline ends. From germline, CDR1 is SNHLY and CDR2 FYNNEI. This CDR3 contains 14 residues. CDR3 coding DNA: TGTGCCAGTCAGATAGCGGATAGCACAGATACGCAGTATTTT. This sequence encodes CASQIADSTDTQYF.

This clonotype was detected many times. The chain recombines TRBV27 with TRBJ1-1; unclear D gene. There are 15 residues in the CDR3. CDR1 is MNHEY and CDR2 is SMNVEV in the germline V gene (reference sequence). With 8 bases removed from V and 0 bases from J, the gap between germline ends came to 16 bases. This chain's CDR3 is CASGPRSQLNTEAFF. The CDR3 region has the DNA TGTGCCAGCGGTCCCCGTTCACAGTTGAACACTGAAGCTTTCTTT.

The CDR3 spells CARRTGGETGYTF. CDR3 sequence (DNA): TGTGCCAGGAGGACAGGGGGCGAGACGGGCTACACCTTC. The chain recombines TRBV7-2 with TRBJ1-2; 11 bases are a match to TRBD1. Germline V gene sequence: CDR1 SGHTA, CDR2 FQGNSA. The V segment lost 9 bases and the J segment 8 bases; nucleotides outside the gene matches: 8. The CDR3 sequence is 13 residues long.

In this sample, this clonotype turned up many times. The rearrangement uses TRBV5-1 and TRBJ2-7; D may be TRBD2 (5 bases). CDR1 and CDR2 (germline): SGHRS, YFSETQ. The CDR3 has 14 amino acids. Trimming removed 4 bases at V and 2 bases at J, with 13 bases between. CDR3 sequence: CASSPGGLTYEQYF. The CDR3 bases are TGCGCCAGCAGCCCAGGAGGACTCACCTACGAGCAGTACTTC. Drawing the rest from reference TRBV5-1 and TRBJ2-7, the complete variable domain is KAGVTQTPRYLIKTRGQQVTLSCSPISGHRSVSWYQQTPGQGLQFLFEYFSETQRNKGNFPGRFSGRQFSNSRSEMNVSTLELGDSALYLCASSPGGLTYEQYFGPGTRLTVT.

In this sample, this clonotype is medium-sized. V and J are TRBV5-1 and TRBJ2-3; TRBD2 aligns across 10 bases. Germline trimming cut 7 bases from V and 4 bases from J; bases unmatched to any gene: 6. CDR3 size: 14 residues. CDR1 is SGHRS, CDR2 YFSETQ, per germline. Here the CDR3 DNA reads TGCGCCAGCCTGGCTAGCGGGAGACCAGATACGCAGTATTTT. It yields the protein CASLASGRPDTQYF.

This clonotype was found a few times. The genes are TRBV6-2 or TRBV6-3 and TRBJ2-1; D ambiguous. This CDR3 has 13 residues. CDR1 is MNHEY, CDR2 SVGEGT, per germline. Trimming stripped 2 bases from V and 1 base from J, with 3 bases between. In nucleotides, the CDR3 is TGTGCCAGCAGTTACGTATCCTACAATGAGCAGTTCTTC. Encoded protein: CASSYVSYNEQFF.

This clonotype was counted ten times or more. This chain joins TRBV19 and TRBJ2-4, with D uncertain. The CDR3 has 14 amino acids. Germline V lookup: CDR1 LNHDA, CDR2 SQIVND (reference sequence). V lost 1 base, J lost 6 bases, and 10 bases lay in between. The CDR3 is CASSIVLVGNIQYF. In DNA, the CDR3 is TGTGCCAGTAGTATAGTTCTAGTAGGAAACATTCAGTACTTC.

This clonotype has ten or more counts. The chain combines TRBV12-5 with TRBJ2-4; D remains unclear. The V end lost 2 bases, the J end lost 11 bases, and 10 bases lay between the germline ends. Per the germline V gene, CDR1 is LGHNT and CDR2 is FRNRAP. CDR3 size: 12 residues. This chain's CDR3 is CASGLISTLQYF. CDR3 DNA sequence: TGTGCTAGTGGTTTGATCAGCACCCTTCAGTACTTC. Full variable domain (outside the CDR3, taken from reference TRBV12-5 and TRBJ2-4): DARVTQTPRHKVTEMGQEVTMRCQPILGHNTVFWYRQTMMQGLELLAYFRNRAPLDDSGMPKDRFSAEMPDATLATLKIQPSEPRDSAVYFCASGLISTLQYFGAGTRLSVL.

This clonotype was observed many times. The rearrangement joins TRBV18 to TRBJ2-1, with D possibly matching TRBD2 (5 bases). This CDR3 comprises 13 residues. Germline assignment: CDR1 KGHSH and CDR2 LQKENI. V shed 0 bases and J shed 10 bases, with 10 bases lying between them. CDR3 nucleotides: TGTGCCAGCTCACCACCGGGAGCACGGGAGCAGTTCTTC. Protein sequence: CASSPPGAREQFF.

By share, this clonotype ranks as medium-sized (0.01 to 0.1%). The chain combines TRBV12-3 or TRBV12-4 with TRBJ1-5; 10 nucleotides align to TRBD1. The CDR3 runs 15 residues. Trimming removed 4 bases from V and 3 bases from J; junction bases left unmatched: 3. This CDR3 reads CASSSGTGANQPQHF. CDR3 in DNA: TGTGCCAGCAGTTCCGGGACAGGGGCCAATCAGCCCCAGCATTTT.

The table lists this clonotype with many counts. The rearrangement uses TRBV28 and TRBJ2-1; TRBD1 is a possible D gene (6 bases). Germline-derived CDR1 and CDR2 are MDHEN and SYDVKM. Trimming took 2 bases from V and 11 from J, leaving 10 bases between them. This CDR3 region has 12 residues. As DNA, the CDR3 is TGTGCCAGCAGTTTAGAAGGGGGAAAGCAGTTCTTC. Protein: CASSLEGGKQFF.

By sample fraction, this clonotype is medium-sized. V is TRBV7-9 and J is TRBJ1-2; 12 bases line up with TRBD1. Germline assignment: CDR1 SEHNR and CDR2 FQNEAQ (reference sequence). The CDR3 spans 16 residues. The trim removed 3 bases at V and 6 bases at J, leaving 8 bases unmatched. CDR3 DNA: TGTGCCAGCAGCTTCACTAGGGGACAGGGGGCGGATGGCTACACCTTC. Its protein is CASSFTRGQGADGYTF.

The chain combines TRBV28 with TRBJ2-7, with D hard to call. The germline V gene encodes CDR1 MDHEN and CDR2 SYDVKM. The CDR3 spans 11 residues. V was shortened by 5 bases and J by 4 bases, with 6 bases between the two germline ends. The CDR3, as DNA: TGTGCCAGCAGTCGCCAGTACGAGCAGTACGTC. It is translated as CASSRQYEQYV.

By sample fraction, this clonotype is medium-sized (0.01 to 0.1%). The chain's CDR3 is CASSRTYYGYTF. Here the CDR3 DNA reads TGTGCCAGCAGCCGGACCTACTATGGCTACACCTTC. The chain employs TRBV7-9 and TRBJ1-2, with D unresolved. Germline loops: CDR1 SEHNR, CDR2 FQNEAQ (reference sequence). The CDR3 length is 12 residues. Between the trimmed V and J ends, which lost 5 bases and 3 bases, there was a span of 7 bases.

This clonotype was seen repeatedly, ten times or more. The rearrangement joins TRBV12-3 or TRBV12-4 to TRBJ1-1; D gene unclear. V shed 1 base and J shed 0 bases, with 6 bases lying between them. The CDR3 is made up of 14 amino acids. The CDR3: CASSLDYMNTEAFF. CDR3 in DNA: TGTGCCAGCAGTTTAGACTACATGAACACTGAAGCTTTCTTT.

This clonotype has at least ten counts. The chain is built from TRBV6-1 and TRBJ2-3; D possibly corresponds to TRBD1 (6 bases). The V gene's germline CDR1 is MNHNS and CDR2 SASEGT. V lost 3 bases to trimming and J lost 6 bases, with 10 bases between them. The CDR3 runs 13 residues. The CDR3 bases are TGTGCCAGCAGTGACACAGGGACGGATACGCAGTATTTT. It encodes CASSDTGTDTQYF.

This clonotype was seen at least ten times. The V and J genes are TRBV6-5 and TRBJ1-1; D remains ambiguous. Germline CDR1 reads MNHEY; CDR2 reads SVGAGI. The germline V and J ends were trimmed by 2 bases and 4 bases, with 11 bases remaining between them. This CDR3 spans 14 amino acids. CDR3 protein: CASSYTRRSTEAFF. In DNA form, the CDR3 reads TGTGCCAGCAGTTACACCCGAAGGAGCACTGAAGCTTTCTTT.

This clonotype was found many times. The genes are TRBV19 and TRBJ2-6, with D perhaps being TRBD1 or TRBD2 (5 bases each). The CDR3 runs 15 residues. V was cut by 3 bases and J by 4 bases, with 10 bases left in between. CDR1 is LNHDA, CDR2 SQIVND, per germline (reference sequence). Written as DNA, the CDR3 is TGTGCCAGTAGTATTGCCGGGACCGGGGCCAACGTCCTGACTTTC. Protein product: CASSIAGTGANVLTF.

This clonotype showed up many times. This sequence joins TRBV20-1 and TRBJ2-1; TRBD1 matches 9 bases. Germline loops: CDR1 DFQATT, CDR2 SNEGSKA (reference sequence). The ends lost 6 bases at V and 3 bases at J; junction bases unmatched: 9. This CDR3 is built from 15 residues. The CDR3 DNA reads TGCAGTGCCCGGGGACAGGGCGAGATCTACAATGAGCAGTTCTTC. Protein sequence: CSARGQGEIYNEQFF.

The table lists this clonotype with many counts. The V gene is TRBV6-5, the J gene TRBJ1-1; tentative D call: TRBD1 (6 bases). Trimming took 4 bases from V and 1 from J, leaving 22 bases between them. The CDR3 runs to 18 residues. In germline, CDR1 is MNHEY, CDR2 SVGAGI. The CDR3 DNA follows: TGTGCCAGCAGTTTCCCGACAGGAAGGGAGGGCAAGAACACTGAAGCTTTCTTT. This codes for CASSFPTGREGKNTEAFF.

This clonotype has ten or more counts. The CDR3 loop is CASSADGGGNQPQHF. The CDR3, as DNA: TGTGCCAGCAGCGCGGACGGGGGTGGAAATCAGCCCCAGCATTTT. This chain joins TRBV7-8 and TRBJ1-5; a possible D gene is TRBD1 (5 bases). Between the trimmed V and J ends, which lost 5 bases and 4 bases, there was a span of 15 bases. The CDR3 length is 15 residues. Germline V CDR1 and CDR2: SGHVS, FQNEAQ.